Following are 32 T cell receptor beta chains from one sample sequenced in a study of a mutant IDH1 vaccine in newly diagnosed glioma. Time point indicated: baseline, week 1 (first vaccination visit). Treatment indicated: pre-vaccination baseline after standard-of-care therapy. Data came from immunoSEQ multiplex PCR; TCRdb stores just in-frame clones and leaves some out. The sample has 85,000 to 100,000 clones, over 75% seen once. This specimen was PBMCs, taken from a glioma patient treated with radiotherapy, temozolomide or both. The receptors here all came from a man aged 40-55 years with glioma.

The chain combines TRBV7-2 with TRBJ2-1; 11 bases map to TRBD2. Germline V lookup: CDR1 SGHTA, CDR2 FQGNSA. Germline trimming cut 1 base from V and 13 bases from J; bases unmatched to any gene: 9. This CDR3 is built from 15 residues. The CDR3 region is CASSLVGSTSGVQFF. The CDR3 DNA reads TGTGCCAGCAGCTTAGTGGGGTCGACTAGCGGGGTTCAGTTCTTC.

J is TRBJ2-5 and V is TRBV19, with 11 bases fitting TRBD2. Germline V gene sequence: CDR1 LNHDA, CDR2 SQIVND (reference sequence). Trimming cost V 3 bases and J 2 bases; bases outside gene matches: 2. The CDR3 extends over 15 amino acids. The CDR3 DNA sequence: TGTGCCAGTAGTATTCTAGCGGGGGGACAAGAGACCCAGTACTTC. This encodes CASSILAGGQETQYF. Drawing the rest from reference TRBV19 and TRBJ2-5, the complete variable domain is DGGITQSPKYLFRKEGQNVTLSCEQNLNHDAMYWYRQDPGQGLRLIYYSQIVNDFQKGDIAEGYSVSREKKESFPLTVTSAQKNPTAFYLCASSILAGGQETQYFGPGTRLLVL.

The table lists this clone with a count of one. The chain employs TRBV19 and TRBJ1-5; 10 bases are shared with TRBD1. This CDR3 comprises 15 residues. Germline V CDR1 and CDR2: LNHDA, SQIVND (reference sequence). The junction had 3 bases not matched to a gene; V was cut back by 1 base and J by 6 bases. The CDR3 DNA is TGTGCCAGTAGTATAGTTGGACAGGGGGGTCAGCCCCAGCATTTT. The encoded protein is CASSIVGQGGQPQHF.

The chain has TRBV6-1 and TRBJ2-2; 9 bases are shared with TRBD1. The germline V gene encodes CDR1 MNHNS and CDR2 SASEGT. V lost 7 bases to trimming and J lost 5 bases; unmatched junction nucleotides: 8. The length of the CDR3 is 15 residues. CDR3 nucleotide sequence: TGTGCCAGCACCGCCGGGACAGGGTGGACCGGGGAGCTGTTTTTT. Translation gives CASTAGTGWTGELFF.

The chain's CDR3 is CSGRGLSGYTF. CDR3 coding DNA: TGCAGCGGGAGGGGGCTTTCAGGCTACACCTTC. The J gene is TRBJ1-2, the V gene TRBV20-1, with 7 bases aligning to TRBD1. This CDR3 has 11 amino acids. The germline CDR1 and CDR2 sequences are DFQATT and SNEGSKA (reference sequence).

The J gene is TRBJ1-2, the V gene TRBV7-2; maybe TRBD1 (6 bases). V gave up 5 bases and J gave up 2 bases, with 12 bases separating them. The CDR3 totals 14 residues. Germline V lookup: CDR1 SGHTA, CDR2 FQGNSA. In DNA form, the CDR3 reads TGTGCCAGCAGCACGCGAGGGGGAAACTATGGCTACACCTTC. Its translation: CASSTRGGNYGYTF.

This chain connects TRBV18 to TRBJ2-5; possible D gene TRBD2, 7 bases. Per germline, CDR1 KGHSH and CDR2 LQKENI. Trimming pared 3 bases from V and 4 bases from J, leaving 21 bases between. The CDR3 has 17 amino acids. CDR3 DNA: TGTGCCAGCTCACCGCTCGGCGGGGGCTTACGGGGAGAGACCCAGTACTTC. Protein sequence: CASSPLGGGLRGETQYF.

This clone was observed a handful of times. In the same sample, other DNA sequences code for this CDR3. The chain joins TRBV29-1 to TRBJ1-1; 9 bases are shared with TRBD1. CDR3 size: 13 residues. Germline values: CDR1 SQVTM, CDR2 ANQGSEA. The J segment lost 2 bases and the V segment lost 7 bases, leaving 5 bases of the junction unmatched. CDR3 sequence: CSARQGVNTEAFF. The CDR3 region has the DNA TGCAGCGCGAGACAGGGGGTTAACACTGAAGCTTTCTTT. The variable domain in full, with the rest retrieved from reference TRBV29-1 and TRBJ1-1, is SAVISQKPSRDICQRGTSLTIQCQVDSQVTMMFWYRQQPGQSLTLIATANQGSEATYESGFVIDKFPISRPNLTFSTLTVSNMSPEDSSIYLCSARQGVNTEAFFGQGTRLTVV.

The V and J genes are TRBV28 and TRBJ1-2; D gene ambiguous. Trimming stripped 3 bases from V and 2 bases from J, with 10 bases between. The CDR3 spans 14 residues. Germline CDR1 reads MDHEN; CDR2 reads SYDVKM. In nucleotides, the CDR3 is TGTGCCAGCAGTTTGCAGGCCTTAAACTATGGCTACACCTTC. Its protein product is CASSLQALNYGYTF.

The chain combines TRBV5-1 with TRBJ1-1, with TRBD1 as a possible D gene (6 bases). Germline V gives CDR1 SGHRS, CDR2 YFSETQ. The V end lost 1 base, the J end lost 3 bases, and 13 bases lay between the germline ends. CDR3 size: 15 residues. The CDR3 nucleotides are TGCGCCAGCAGCTTGCCAAGGACAGATCACACTGAAGCTTTCTTT. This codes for CASSLPRTDHTEAFF.

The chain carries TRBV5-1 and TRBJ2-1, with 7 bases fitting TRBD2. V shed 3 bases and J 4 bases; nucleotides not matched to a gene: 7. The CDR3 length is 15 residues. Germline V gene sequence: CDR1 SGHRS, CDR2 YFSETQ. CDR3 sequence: CASSSPGRDYNEQFF. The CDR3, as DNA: TGCGCCAGCAGCTCGCCAGGGAGGGATTACAATGAGCAGTTCTTC.

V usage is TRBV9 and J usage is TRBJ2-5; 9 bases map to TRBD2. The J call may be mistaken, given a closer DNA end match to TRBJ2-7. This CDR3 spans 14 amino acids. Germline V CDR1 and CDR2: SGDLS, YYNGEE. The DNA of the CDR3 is TGTGCCAGCAGCGTGACTAGCGGCCCCTACGAGCAGTACTTC. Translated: CASSVTSGPYEQYF.

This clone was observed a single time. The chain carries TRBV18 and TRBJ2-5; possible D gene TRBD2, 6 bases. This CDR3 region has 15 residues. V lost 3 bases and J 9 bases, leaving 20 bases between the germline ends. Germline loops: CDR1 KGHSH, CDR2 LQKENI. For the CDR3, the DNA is TGTGCCAGCTCACCTACAGGTGCGGGGCTCGGGGCCCAGTACTTC. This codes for CASSPTGAGLGAQYF.

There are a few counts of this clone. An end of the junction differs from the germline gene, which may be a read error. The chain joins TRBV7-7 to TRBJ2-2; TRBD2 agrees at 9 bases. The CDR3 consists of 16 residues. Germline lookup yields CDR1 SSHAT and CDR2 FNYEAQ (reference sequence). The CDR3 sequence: CASSYSGGSNTGELFF. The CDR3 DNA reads TGTGCTAGCAGCTATAGCGGGGGCTCGAACACCGGGGAGCTGTTTTTT.

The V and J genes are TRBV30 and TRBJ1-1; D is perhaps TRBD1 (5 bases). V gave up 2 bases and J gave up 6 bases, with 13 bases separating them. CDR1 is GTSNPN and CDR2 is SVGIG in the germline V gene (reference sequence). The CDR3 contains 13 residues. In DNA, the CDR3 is TGTGCCTGGAGTAGGGGTGGGATCGCTGAAGCTTTCTTT. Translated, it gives CAWSRGGIAEAFF.

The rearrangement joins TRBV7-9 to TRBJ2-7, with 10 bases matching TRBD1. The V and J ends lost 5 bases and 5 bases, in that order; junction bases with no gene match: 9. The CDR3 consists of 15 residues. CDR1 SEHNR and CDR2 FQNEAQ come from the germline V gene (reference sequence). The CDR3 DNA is TGTGCCAGCAGCCCAAAAGCCGGGACAGGGGACGAGCAGTACTTC. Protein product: CASSPKAGTGDEQYF.

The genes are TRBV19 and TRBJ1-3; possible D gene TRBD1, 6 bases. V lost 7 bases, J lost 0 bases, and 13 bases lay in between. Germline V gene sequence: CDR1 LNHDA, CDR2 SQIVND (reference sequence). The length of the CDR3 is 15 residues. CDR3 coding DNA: TGTGCCAGTAAGCCCAGGGGCCACTCTGGAAACACCATATATTTT. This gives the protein CASKPRGHSGNTIYF.

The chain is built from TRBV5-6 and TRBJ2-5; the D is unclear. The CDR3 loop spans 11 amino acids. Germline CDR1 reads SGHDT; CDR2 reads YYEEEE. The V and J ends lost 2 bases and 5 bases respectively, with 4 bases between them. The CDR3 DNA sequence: TGTGCCAGCAGCTTTGGGGAGACCCAGTACTTC. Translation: CASSFGETQYF. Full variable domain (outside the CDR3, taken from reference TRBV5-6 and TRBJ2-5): DAGVTQSPTHLIKTRGQQVTLRCSPKSGHDTVSWYQQALGQGPQFIFQYYEEEERQRGNFPDRFSGHQFPNYSSELNVNALLLGDSALYLCASSFGETQYFGPGTRLLVL.

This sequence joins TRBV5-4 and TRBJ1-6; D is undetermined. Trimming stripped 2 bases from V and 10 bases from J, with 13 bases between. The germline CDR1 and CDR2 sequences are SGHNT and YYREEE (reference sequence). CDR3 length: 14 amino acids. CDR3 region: CASSFLGIGSPLHF. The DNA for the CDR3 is TGTGCCAGCAGCTTCCTAGGGATCGGGTCACCCCTCCACTTT.

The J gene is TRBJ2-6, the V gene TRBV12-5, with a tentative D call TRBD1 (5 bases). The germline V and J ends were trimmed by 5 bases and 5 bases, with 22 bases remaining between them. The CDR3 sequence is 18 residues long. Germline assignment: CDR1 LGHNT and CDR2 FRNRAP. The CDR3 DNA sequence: TGTGCTAGTGGTCGAATGGGTGCAGGACAAAGTCGGGCCAACGTCCTGACTTTC. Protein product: CASGRMGAGQSRANVLTF.

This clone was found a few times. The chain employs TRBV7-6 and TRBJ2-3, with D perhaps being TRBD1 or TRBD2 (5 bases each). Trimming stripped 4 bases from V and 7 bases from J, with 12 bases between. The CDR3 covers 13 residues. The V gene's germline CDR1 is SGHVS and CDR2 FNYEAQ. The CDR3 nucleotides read TGTGCCAGCAGCTGGGGGACGATGAATACGCAGTATTTT. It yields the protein CASSWGTMNTQYF.

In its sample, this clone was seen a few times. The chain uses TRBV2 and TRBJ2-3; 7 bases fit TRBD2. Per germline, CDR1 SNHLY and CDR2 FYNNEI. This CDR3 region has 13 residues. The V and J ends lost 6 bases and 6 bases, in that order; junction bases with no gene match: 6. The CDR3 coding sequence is TGTGCCAGCAGCTCTAGCGGATTGGATACGCAGTATTTT. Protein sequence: CASSSSGLDTQYF. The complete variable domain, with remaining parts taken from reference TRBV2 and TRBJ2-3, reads EPEVTQTPSHQVTQMGQEVILRCVPISNHLYFYWYRQILGQKVEFLVSFYNNEISEKSEIFDDQFSVERPDGSNFTLKIRSTKLEDSAMYFCASSSSGLDTQYFGPGTRLTVL.

CDR3 nucleotides: TGTGCCAGCAGTGAACTGTATTACAATGAGCAGTTCTTC. Its translation is CASSELYYNEQFF. The chain has TRBV6-1 and TRBJ2-1, with D uncertain. The CDR3 contains 13 residues. The V gene's germline CDR1 is MNHNS and CDR2 SASEGT. Between the trimmed V and J ends, which lost 2 bases and 4 bases, there was a span of 6 bases.

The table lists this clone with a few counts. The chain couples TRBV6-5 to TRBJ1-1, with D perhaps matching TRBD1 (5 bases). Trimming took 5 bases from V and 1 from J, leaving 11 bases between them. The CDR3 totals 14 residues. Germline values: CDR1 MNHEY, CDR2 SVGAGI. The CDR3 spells CASSPSGGNTEAFF. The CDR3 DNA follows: TGTGCCAGCAGTCCGTCGGGGGGGAACACTGAAGCTTTCTTT.

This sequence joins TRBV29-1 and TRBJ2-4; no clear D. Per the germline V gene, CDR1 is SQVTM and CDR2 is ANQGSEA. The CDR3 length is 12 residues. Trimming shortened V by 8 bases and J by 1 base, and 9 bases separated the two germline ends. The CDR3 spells CSTRAAKNIQYF. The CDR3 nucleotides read TGCAGCACCCGGGCGGCCAAAAACATTCAGTACTTC. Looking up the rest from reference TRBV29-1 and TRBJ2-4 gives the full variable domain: SAVISQKPSRDICQRGTSLTIQCQVDSQVTMMFWYRQQPGQSLTLIATANQGSEATYESGFVIDKFPISRPNLTFSTLTVSNMSPEDSSIYLCSTRAAKNIQYFGAGTRLSVL.

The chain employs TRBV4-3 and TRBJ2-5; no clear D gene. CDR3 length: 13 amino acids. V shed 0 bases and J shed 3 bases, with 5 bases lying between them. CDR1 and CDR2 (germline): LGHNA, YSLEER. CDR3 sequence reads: CASSQDPEETQYF. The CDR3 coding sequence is TGCGCCAGCAGCCAAGATCCGGAAGAGACCCAGTACTTC.

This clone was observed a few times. The CDR3 bases are TGTGCCAGCAGCCCCCACGCGGGGCAGAGGGGAGTTAATGGCTACACCTTC. It encodes CASSPHAGQRGVNGYTF. This chain uses TRBV7-3 with TRBJ1-2, with a weak D call TRBD1 (5 bases). The CDR3 extends over 17 amino acids. V was trimmed by 5 bases and J by 6 bases, leaving 25 bases between them. The germline CDR1 and CDR2 sequences are SGHTA and FQGTGA.

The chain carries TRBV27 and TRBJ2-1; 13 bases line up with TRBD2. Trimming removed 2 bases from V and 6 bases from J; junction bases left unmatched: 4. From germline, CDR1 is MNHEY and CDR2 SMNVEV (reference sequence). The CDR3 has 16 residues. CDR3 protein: CASSLTRLAGGNEQFF. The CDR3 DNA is TGTGCCAGCAGTTTAACGCGACTAGCGGGGGGCAATGAGCAGTTCTTC.

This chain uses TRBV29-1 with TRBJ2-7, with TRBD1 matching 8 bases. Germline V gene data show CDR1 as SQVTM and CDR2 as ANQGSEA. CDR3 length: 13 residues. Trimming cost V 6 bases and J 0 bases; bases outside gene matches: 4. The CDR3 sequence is CSVATGASYEQYF. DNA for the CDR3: TGCAGCGTAGCGACAGGGGCCTCCTACGAGCAGTACTTC.

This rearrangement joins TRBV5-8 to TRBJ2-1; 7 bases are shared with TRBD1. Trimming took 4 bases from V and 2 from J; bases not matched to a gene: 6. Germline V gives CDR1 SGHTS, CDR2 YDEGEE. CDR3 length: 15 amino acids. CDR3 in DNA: TGTGCCAGCAGCGTGGACAGGTTAACCTACAATGAGCAGTTCTTC. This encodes CASSVDRLTYNEQFF.

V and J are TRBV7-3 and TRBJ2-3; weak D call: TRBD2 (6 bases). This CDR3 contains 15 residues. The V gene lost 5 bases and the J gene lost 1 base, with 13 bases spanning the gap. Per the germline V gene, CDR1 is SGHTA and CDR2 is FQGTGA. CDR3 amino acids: CASSPGTSRTDTQYF. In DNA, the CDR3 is TGTGCCAGCAGCCCCGGGACTTCCCGCACAGATACGCAGTATTTT.

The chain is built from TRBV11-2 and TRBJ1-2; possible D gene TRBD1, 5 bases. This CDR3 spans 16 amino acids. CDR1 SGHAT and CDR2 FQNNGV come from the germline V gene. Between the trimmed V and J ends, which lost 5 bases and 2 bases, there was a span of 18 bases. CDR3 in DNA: TGTGCCAGCAGCCCGCCCGAAACAGGCGACAACTATGGCTACACCTTC. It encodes CASSPPETGDNYGYTF.